The sample holds one count of the clone carrying this TCR beta chain. This CDR3 region has 15 residues. After removal of 10 bases from V and 0 bases from J, the junction contained 9 bases not matched to a gene. Looked up from germline, CDR1 is LNHDA and CDR2 is SQIVND (reference sequence). The data stem from a study of long-term antiretroviral therapy in people with HIV. Sequencing used immunoSEQ v3.0 at survey level. This table comes from immunoSEQ multiplex PCR, and its TCRdb copy is limited to in-frame clones, with some not included. The data hold tens of thousands of clones, with approximately 95% observed a single time.

This sequence originates from a man aged 50 to 59 with HIV. The material was unsorted PBMCs, obtained 5.3 years after starting antiretroviral therapy. This sequence joins TRBV19 and TRBJ1-2; 9 bases align to TRBD1. The CDR3: CAIGQGYRSNYGYTF. CDR3 coding DNA: TGTGCCATAGGACAGGGGTACCGTTCTAACTATGGCTACACCTTC.